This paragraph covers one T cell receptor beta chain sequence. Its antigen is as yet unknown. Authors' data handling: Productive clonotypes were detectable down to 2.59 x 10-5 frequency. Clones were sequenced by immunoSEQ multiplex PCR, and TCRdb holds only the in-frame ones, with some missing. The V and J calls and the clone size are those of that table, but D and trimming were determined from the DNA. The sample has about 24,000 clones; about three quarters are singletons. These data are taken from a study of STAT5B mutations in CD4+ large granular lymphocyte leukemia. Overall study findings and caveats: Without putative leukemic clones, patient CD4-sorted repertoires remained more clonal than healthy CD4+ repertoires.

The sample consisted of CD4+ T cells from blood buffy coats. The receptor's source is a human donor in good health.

CDR3 region: CASSPRGQSRGPQHF. The CDR3 nucleotides are TGTGCCAGCTCACCACGGGGACAGTCGCGAGGGCCCCAGCATTTT. This chain links TRBV18 with TRBJ1-5, with 7 bases matching TRBD1. Trimming cost V 1 base and J 9 bases; bases outside gene matches: 9. The CDR3 has 15 residues. CDR1 and CDR2 from the germline V gene are KGHSH and LQKENI.